The 20 T cell receptor beta chains below all came from one sample that was sequenced in a study of Tregs in tolerant kidney transplant recipients. The assay was immunoSEQ multiplex PCR, and TCRdb's table has in-frame clones only and misses some. Seen here are 75,000 to 85,000 clones, 80% to 95% observed once, and the top ten hold approximately 0.37%. Sequenced here: Tregs from blood, sampled before the transplant. The receptors stem from a human donor who received a combined kidney and bone marrow transplant.

Worth noting for this clone: Other DNA sequences in this specimen translate into the identical CDR3. The chain combines TRBV18 with TRBJ2-1; 8 bases are a match to TRBD1. Losses at the gene ends were 6 bases for V and 0 bases for J; bases not matched to a gene: 4. This CDR3 is built from 15 residues. In germline, CDR1 is KGHSH, CDR2 LQKENI. The CDR3 DNA reads TGTGCCAGCTCCCCCGGGACAGGCTCCTACAATGAGCAGTTCTTC. Protein: CASSPGTGSYNEQFF.

The CDR3 sequence is CASSWTRTSGRSSYNEQFF. The CDR3 DNA is TGTGCCAGCAGCTGGACCCGGACTAGCGGGAGGAGCTCCTACAATGAGCAGTTCTTC. The chain combines TRBV7-8 with TRBJ2-1, with 14 bases lining up with TRBD2. Trimming at V came to 4 bases and at J to 0 bases, leaving 8 bases not matched to a gene. This CDR3 has 19 amino acids. Germline V gives CDR1 SGHVS, CDR2 FQNEAQ.

This sequence joins TRBV9 and TRBJ2-1; perhaps TRBD2 as D (6 bases). The CDR3 contains 13 residues. The V gene lost 4 bases and the J gene lost 10 bases, with 15 bases spanning the gap. Germline CDR1 SGDLS, CDR2 YYNGEE. CDR3 sequence: CASSLIRGGEQFF. The CDR3, as DNA: TGTGCCAGCAGCCTCATTAGGGGAGGCGAGCAGTTCTTC.

The chain has TRBV28 and TRBJ1-5; a possible D gene is TRBD1 (5 bases). The CDR3 has 16 residues. CDR1 is MDHEN and CDR2 is SYDVKM in the germline V gene. The V gene lost 1 base and the J gene lost 1 base, with 11 bases spanning the gap. The chain's CDR3 is CASSLYLGESNQPQHF. Written as DNA, the CDR3 is TGTGCCAGCAGTTTATACTTAGGGGAAAGCAATCAGCCCCAGCATTTT.

The chain carries TRBV2 and TRBJ1-1; no definite D call. CDR3 length: 13 residues. Germline V lookup: CDR1 SNHLY, CDR2 FYNNEI. Trimming cost V 7 bases and J 4 bases, with 13 bases left between them. The CDR3 is CASNAGSGTEAFF. The CDR3 DNA sequence: TGTGCCAGCAACGCGGGATCCGGCACTGAAGCTTTCTTT.

The table lists this clone with a count of one. The V and J genes are TRBV12-5 and TRBJ1-4; D is undetermined. The CDR3 consists of 19 residues. Germline CDR1 reads LGHNT; CDR2 reads FRNRAP. Trimming took off 0 bases at V and 0 bases at J, with 17 bases between the two ends. The CDR3 sequence: CASGLVLRGALSTNEKLFF. The DNA of the CDR3 is TGTGCTAGTGGTTTGGTACTGCGGGGAGCCCTTTCAACTAATGAAAAACTGTTTTTT.

CDR3 DNA: TGCGCCAGCAGCCAAGATCCCGGACTAGCGGGAGGGGGGGAGACCCAGTACTTC. This codes for CASSQDPGLAGGGETQYF. The chain has TRBV4-1 and TRBJ2-5, with 15 bases lining up with TRBD2. The CDR3 loop spans 18 amino acids. J lost 5 bases, V lost 0 bases, and 7 bases had no gene match. Germline CDR1 is MGHRA and CDR2 is YSYEKL.

This clone was seen just once. The CDR3 region has the DNA TGTGCCAGCTCACCAGGGCTATTTAACACCGGGGAGCTGTTTTTT. Translating gives CASSPGLFNTGELFF. The chain is built from TRBV18 and TRBJ2-2; unclear D gene. V lost 2 bases and J lost 2, with 9 bases in between. The CDR3 has 15 amino acids. Germline-derived CDR1 and CDR2 are KGHSH and LQKENI. Complete variable domain (other parts from reference TRBV18 and TRBJ2-2): NAGVMQNPRHLVRRRGQEARLRCSPMKGHSHVYWYRQLPEEGLKFMVYLQKENIIDESGMPKERFSAEFPKEGPSILRIQQVVRGDSAAYFCASSPGLFNTGELFFGEGSRLTVL.

The CDR3 DNA is TGTGCCAGCTCACCACCTCAGAACACTGAAGCTTTCTTT. This gives the protein CASSPPQNTEAFF. V and J are TRBV18 and TRBJ1-1; D not certain. The CDR3 sequence is 13 residues long. CDR1 is KGHSH, CDR2 LQKENI, per germline. V was shortened by 0 bases and J by 1 base, with 3 bases between the two germline ends.

The rearrangement uses TRBV19 and TRBJ1-2; 8 positions agree with TRBD1. The junction had 1 base not matched to a gene; V was cut back by 4 bases and J by 3 bases. The CDR3 loop spans 13 amino acids. Per germline, CDR1 LNHDA and CDR2 SQIVND (reference sequence). Written as DNA, the CDR3 is TGTGCCAGTAGTACACAGGGGGACTATGGCTACACCTTC. The encoded protein is CASSTQGDYGYTF.

This chain uses TRBV6-6 with TRBJ2-7; 9 bases map to TRBD2. In germline, CDR1 is MNHNY, CDR2 SVGAGI (reference sequence). With 0 bases clipped from V and 7 bases from J, the junction kept 7 bases outside the gene matches. CDR3 size: 15 residues. As DNA, the CDR3 is TGTGCCAGCAGTTACTCATGGACTAGCGCTGGGGAGCAGTACTTC. Encoded protein: CASSYSWTSAGEQYF.

The gene calls are TRBV10-3 and TRBJ2-1, with TRBD2 identical over 10 bases. This CDR3 spans 14 amino acids. Germline CDR1 ENHRY, CDR2 SYGVKD. The trim removed 11 bases at V and 4 bases at J, leaving 8 bases unmatched. The CDR3 loop is CAATGTSVYNEQFF. DNA for the CDR3: TGTGCCGCAACCGGGACTAGCGTGTACAATGAGCAGTTCTTC.

The rearrangement uses TRBV7-9 and TRBJ2-7, with TRBD1 identical over 9 bases. The CDR3 runs 15 residues. The junction had 8 bases not matched to a gene; V was cut back by 2 bases and J by 6 bases. Looked up from germline, CDR1 is SEHNR and CDR2 is FQNEAQ (reference sequence). CDR3 nucleotides: TGTGCCAGCAGCTTACTACGGACAGGGGAAGGCGAGCAGTACTTC. This encodes CASSLLRTGEGEQYF.

The genes are TRBV28 and TRBJ2-7; 8 positions match TRBD1. The CDR3 spans 16 residues. CDR1 and CDR2 (germline): MDHEN, SYDVKM. J was trimmed by 3 bases and V by 2 bases; bases with no gene match: 9. The CDR3 nucleotides read TGTGCCAGCAGTTTACCCGCAGGGGGCAGGTACTACGAGCAGTACTTC. Encoded protein: CASSLPAGGRYYEQYF.

This rearrangement joins TRBV6-1 to TRBJ2-1; D unclear. Trimming took 0 bases from V and 0 from J, leaving 12 bases between them. This CDR3 region has 17 residues. The V gene's germline CDR1 is MNHNS and CDR2 SASEGT. This chain's CDR3 is CASSEAHPGSSYNEQFF. The CDR3 DNA follows: TGTGCCAGCAGTGAAGCTCACCCGGGCTCCTCCTACAATGAGCAGTTCTTC.

The chain joins TRBV11-3 to TRBJ2-3, with 7 positions matching TRBD1. The J segment lost 4 bases and the V segment lost 2 bases, leaving 3 bases of the junction unmatched. The CDR3 is 14 residues long. Germline CDR1 SGHNT, CDR2 YENEEA. Here the CDR3 DNA reads TGTGCCAGCAGCTTATACAGGGGAGCAGATACGCAGTATTTT. Translation: CASSLYRGADTQYF.

The CDR3 spells CASSLGAGPNTGELFF. DNA for the CDR3: TGTGCCAGCAGCTTAGGGGCAGGTCCTAACACCGGGGAGCTGTTTTTT. The chain has TRBV7-2 and TRBJ2-2; D unresolved. Germline V CDR1 and CDR2: SGHTA, FQGNSA. V lost 1 base and J lost 2, with 11 bases in between. The CDR3 consists of 16 residues.

V and J are TRBV19 and TRBJ2-3; D not resolved. The CDR3 runs 17 residues. The V and J ends lost 5 bases and 6 bases respectively, with 24 bases between them. CDR1 LNHDA and CDR2 SQIVND come from the germline V gene (reference sequence). For the CDR3, the DNA is TGTGCCAGTAGTCTCCTGGGCCGGCATGCGGTGCGGGATACGCAGTATTTT. Translation: CASSLLGRHAVRDTQYF. Full variable domain (remainder filled in from reference TRBV19 and TRBJ2-3): DGGITQSPKYLFRKEGQNVTLSCEQNLNHDAMYWYRQDPGQGLRLIYYSQIVNDFQKGDIAEGYSVSREKKESFPLTVTSAQKNPTAFYLCASSLLGRHAVRDTQYFGPGTRLTVL.

The genes are TRBV5-4 and TRBJ2-1, with 12 bases identical to TRBD2. CDR3 size: 16 residues. J lost 9 bases, V lost 2 bases, and 9 bases had no gene match. CDR1 and CDR2 from the germline V gene are SGHNT and YYREEE (reference sequence). Here the CDR3 reads CASSLALAGGRGEQFF. The CDR3 DNA follows: TGTGCCAGCAGCTTAGCGCTAGCGGGAGGGCGTGGTGAGCAGTTCTTC.

The chain combines TRBV7-3 with TRBJ1-1; the D gene is possibly TRBD1 (5 bases). There are 15 residues in the CDR3. V lost 1 base to trimming and J lost 3 bases, with 12 bases between them. Germline V lookup: CDR1 SGHTA, CDR2 FQGTGA. Here the CDR3 reads CASSLIGGKDTEAFF. DNA of the CDR3: TGTGCCAGCAGCTTAATCGGGGGAAAGGACACTGAAGCTTTCTTT.